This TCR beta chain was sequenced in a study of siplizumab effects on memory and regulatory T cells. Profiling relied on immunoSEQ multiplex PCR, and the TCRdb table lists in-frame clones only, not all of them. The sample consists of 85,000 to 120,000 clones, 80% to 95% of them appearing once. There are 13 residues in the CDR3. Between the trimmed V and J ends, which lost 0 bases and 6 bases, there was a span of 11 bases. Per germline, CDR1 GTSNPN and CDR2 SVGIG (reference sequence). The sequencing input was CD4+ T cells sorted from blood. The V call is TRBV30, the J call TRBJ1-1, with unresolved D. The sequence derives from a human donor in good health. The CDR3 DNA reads TGTGCCTGGAGTGTCGGGGTCGGGCCTGAAGCTTTCTTT. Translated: CAWSVGVGPEAFF.